This passage covers 24 T cell receptor beta chains from one sample sequenced in a study of a mutant IDH1 vaccine in newly diagnosed glioma. Time point denoted: baseline, week 1 (first vaccination visit). Treatment denoted: pre-vaccination baseline after standard-of-care therapy. Clones were read by immunoSEQ multiplex PCR, and TCRdb kept only the in-frame ones, dropping some. Here the sample spans over 55,000 clones, about 86% being singletons. Sequences were derived from peripheral blood mononuclear cells (PBMCs), sampled from a glioma patient treated with radiotherapy, temozolomide or both. The receptors come from a woman aged 18 to 35 with glioma. Some clones in this sample may be carry-over from other donors' samples.

The genes are TRBV5-4 and TRBJ1-4; D might be TRBD1 (5 bases). Germline V gene data show CDR1 as SGHNT and CDR2 as YYREEE (reference sequence). This CDR3 comprises 13 residues. V shed 2 bases and J shed 8 bases, with 10 bases lying between them. This CDR3 is CASSFYGAEKLFF. CDR3 DNA: TGTGCCAGCAGCTTCTACGGGGCCGAAAAACTGTTTTTT.

This clone was observed a single time. This chain links TRBV4-1 with TRBJ2-7, with TRBD1 matching over 9 bases. The CDR3 runs to 15 residues. CDR1 and CDR2 (germline): MGHRA, YSYEKL. V shed 0 bases, J shed 2 bases, and the junction held 2 bases outside the gene matches. The CDR3 protein is CASSQEGQGPYEQYF. The CDR3 nucleotides are TGCGCCAGCAGCCAAGAAGGACAGGGGCCCTACGAGCAGTACTTC.

This clone has only a few counts. This chain connects TRBV7-2 to TRBJ2-7; 8 nucleotides align to TRBD2. The CDR3 has 14 amino acids. Trimming at V came to 5 bases and at J to 3 bases, leaving 6 bases not matched to a gene. Germline V gene sequence: CDR1 SGHTA, CDR2 FQGNSA. CDR3 residues: CASSPGGGYYEQYF. The CDR3 DNA sequence: TGTGCCAGCAGCCCCGGGGGGGGTTACTACGAGCAGTACTTC.

This chain uses TRBV4-3 with TRBJ2-7; 9 nucleotides line up with TRBD1. Germline-derived CDR1 and CDR2 are LGHNA and YSLEER. This CDR3 spans 18 amino acids. After removal of 0 bases from V and 0 bases from J, the junction contained 9 bases not matched to a gene. The CDR3, as DNA: TGCGCCAGCAGCCAAGAGGGGGACAGGGAACCTTACTCCTACGAGCAGTACTTC. This gives the protein CASSQEGDREPYSYEQYF.

CDR3 region: CASSQGSETQYF. In DNA, the CDR3 is TGTGCCAGCAGCCAGGGGAGTGAGACCCAGTACTTC. This rearrangement joins TRBV28 to TRBJ2-5, with D perhaps matching TRBD1 (6 bases). Germline CDR1 is MDHEN and CDR2 is SYDVKM. Trimming took off 6 bases at V and 5 bases at J, with 10 bases between the two ends. The CDR3 spans 12 residues.

The V and J genes are TRBV7-6 and TRBJ2-7; D call uncertain. The V end lost 5 bases, the J end lost 3 bases, and 11 bases lay between the germline ends. This CDR3 has 13 amino acids. Germline-derived CDR1 and CDR2 are SGHVS and FNYEAQ. DNA for the CDR3: TGTGCCAGCAGCCCTTCCCCAGGCTACGAGCAGTACTTC. Its translation: CASSPSPGYEQYF.

The chain links TRBV27 to TRBJ1-2; weak D call: TRBD1 (5 bases). Germline V gives CDR1 MNHEY, CDR2 SMNVEV (reference sequence). The V end lost 6 bases, the J end lost 7 bases, and 9 bases lay between the germline ends. The CDR3 spans 11 residues. DNA of the CDR3: TGTGCCAGCAGCGGGGGGGGTGGCTACACCTTC. Its translation is CASSGGGGYTF.

V usage is TRBV6-5 and J usage is TRBJ2-2; the D gene could be TRBD1 or TRBD2 (5 bases each). Trimming removed 6 bases at V and 5 bases at J, with 13 bases between. The CDR3 is made up of 14 amino acids. Germline V CDR1 and CDR2: MNHEY, SVGAGI. The CDR3 region has the DNA TGTGCCAGCAGAGTTAGGTGGGGGACCGGGGAGCTGTTTTTT. Protein: CASRVRWGTGELFF.

This sequence joins TRBV5-6 and TRBJ2-3; D possibly corresponds to TRBD2 (5 bases). CDR1 is SGHDT, CDR2 YYEEEE, per germline. CDR3 size: 13 residues. V was shortened by 4 bases and J by 5 bases, with 11 bases between the two germline ends. The CDR3 sequence is CASSRDRGDTQYF. The DNA of the CDR3 is TGTGCCAGCAGCCGAGATCGGGGAGATACGCAGTATTTT.

The count of this clone is one. V usage is TRBV5-6 and J usage is TRBJ1-2, with TRBD1 matching over 7 bases. Germline assignment: CDR1 SGHDT and CDR2 YYEEEE. J lost 5 bases, V lost 4 bases, and 8 bases had no gene match. The CDR3 extends over 14 amino acids. The CDR3 region is CASSLLPTGYGYTF. CDR3 bases: TGTGCCAGCAGCCTACTCCCGACAGGGTATGGCTACACCTTC. Filled out from reference TRBV5-6 and TRBJ1-2, the complete variable domain reads DAGVTQSPTHLIKTRGQQVTLRCSPKSGHDTVSWYQQALGQGPQFIFQYYEEEERQRGNFPDRFSGHQFPNYSSELNVNALLLGDSALYLCASSLLPTGYGYTFGSGTRLTVV.

The V and J genes are TRBV6-6 and TRBJ2-4; 9 bases are a match to TRBD2. V was clipped by 4 bases and J by 4 bases; unmatched bases: 2. CDR3 length: 14 residues. In germline, CDR1 is MNHNY, CDR2 SVGAGI (reference sequence). The chain's CDR3 is CASSLAGGKNIQYF. As DNA, the CDR3 is TGTGCCAGCAGTTTGGCGGGGGGGAAAAACATTCAGTACTTC.

This chain connects TRBV7-8 to TRBJ2-6; TRBD2 might be the D (5 bases). V was trimmed by 1 base and J by 4 bases, leaving 23 bases between them. This CDR3 is built from 20 residues. The germline V gene encodes CDR1 SGHVS and CDR2 FQNEAQ. The CDR3 nucleotides are TGTGCCAGCAGCTTAGTACGTTGGACTTCCCGGTTAGGAGGGGCCAACGTCCTGACTTTC. This codes for CASSLVRWTSRLGGANVLTF.

For this clone: One junction end does not reproduce the germline sequence, and a read error may be involved. The chain uses TRBV6-5 and TRBJ2-6, with unresolved D. CDR1 and CDR2 from the germline V gene are MNHEY and SVGAGI. The CDR3 has 16 amino acids. CDR3 loop: CGSSYQVPSGANVLTF. In DNA, the CDR3 is TGTGGCAGCAGTTACCAGGTTCCCTCTGGGGCCAACGTCCTGACTTTC.

This chain connects TRBV6-1 to TRBJ1-5; 11 positions agree with TRBD1. Germline V CDR1 and CDR2: MNHNS, SASEGT. The CDR3 has 15 amino acids. Trimming removed 1 base from V and 6 bases from J; junction bases left unmatched: 2. CDR3 DNA: TGTGCCAGCAGTGAAGGGACAGGGGGCGTTCAGCCCCAGCATTTT. Residues: CASSEGTGGVQPQHF.

The chain has TRBV10-3 and TRBJ2-5, with TRBD2 identical over 9 bases. The CDR3 covers 15 residues. Germline CDR1 reads ENHRY; CDR2 reads SYGVKD. With 0 bases clipped from V and 6 bases from J, the junction kept 5 bases outside the gene matches. In nucleotides, the CDR3 is TGTGCCATCAGTGAGTCTCCAGCGGGGGGCCAGACCCAGTACTTC. It translates to CAISESPAGGQTQYF.

In its sample, this clone was seen once. The chain uses TRBV19 and TRBJ2-7, with D unclear. The CDR3 extends over 14 amino acids. Looked up from germline, CDR1 is LNHDA and CDR2 is SQIVND (reference sequence). Trimming removed 6 bases from V and 0 bases from J, with 12 bases in between. The CDR3 DNA reads as TGTGCCAGTAGCCCCGAAGACGGCTCCTACGAGCAGTACTTC. This gives the protein CASSPEDGSYEQYF.

V gene TRBV7-9 combines with J gene TRBJ2-3; D is undetermined. The V gene lost 0 bases and the J gene lost 4 bases, with 8 bases spanning the gap. Germline CDR1 is SEHNR and CDR2 is FQNEAQ (reference sequence). CDR3 length equals 14 residues. DNA for the CDR3: TGTGCCAGCAGCTTAGCAACTGAAGCAGATACGCAGTATTTT. Its protein product is CASSLATEADTQYF. The full variable domain, with the rest looked up from reference TRBV7-9 and TRBJ2-3, is DTGVSQNPRHKITKRGQNVTFRCDPISEHNRLYWYRQTLGQGPEFLTYFQNEAQLEKSRLLSDRFSAERPKGSFSTLEIQRTEQGDSAMYLCASSLATEADTQYFGPGTRLTVL.

This clone showed up just once. The chain is built from TRBV4-3 and TRBJ1-2; D is undetermined. The CDR3 has 15 amino acids. CDR1 LGHNA and CDR2 YSLEER come from the germline V gene. V was pared by 0 bases and J by 8 bases, with 16 bases between. CDR3 protein: CASSQDGVNYGGYTF. DNA for the CDR3: TGCGCCAGCAGCCAAGACGGGGTGAACTATGGAGGCTACACCTTC.

The chain has TRBV23-1 and TRBJ1-3; 8 bases fit TRBD1. TRBV23-1 is labeled an ORF, and its function is uncertain. The V gene end was trimmed by 5 bases and the J gene end by 1 base; junction bases not matched to a gene: 10. The CDR3 length is 17 residues. DNA for the CDR3: TGCGCCAGCAGTTATCCCCAGGGGGCAGAATCTGGAAACACCATATATTTT. Its translation: CASSYPQGAESGNTIYF.

This clone was seen just once. The chain uses TRBV6-5 and TRBJ1-2, with a weak D call TRBD1 (5 bases). The germline V gene encodes CDR1 MNHEY and CDR2 SVGAGI. The CDR3 runs 13 residues. V was trimmed by 2 bases and J by 4 bases, leaving 8 bases between them. As DNA, the CDR3 is TGTGCCAGCAGTTACATGGGGACCTATGGCTACACCTTC. Its protein product is CASSYMGTYGYTF.

The V call is TRBV19, the J call TRBJ2-7; either TRBD1 or TRBD2 may fit D (5 bases each). The CDR3 has 12 amino acids. Trimming took 4 bases from V and 6 from J, leaving 10 bases between them. Germline values: CDR1 LNHDA, CDR2 SQIVND (reference sequence). CDR3 loop: CASSNWGSEQYF. For the CDR3, the DNA is TGTGCCAGTAGTAATTGGGGGAGCGAGCAGTACTTC.

J is TRBJ1-1 and V is TRBV11-3; D ambiguous. The CDR3 contains 15 residues. Per germline, CDR1 SGHNT and CDR2 YENEEA. V gave up 5 bases and J gave up 0 bases, with 13 bases separating them. CDR3 loop: CASSRQTGLNTEAFF. As DNA, the CDR3 is TGTGCCAGCAGCCGTCAGACTGGGCTGAACACTGAAGCTTTCTTT.

The gene calls are TRBV5-3 and TRBJ2-3, with 10 nucleotides matching TRBD2. TRBV5-3 is filed as an ORF, its function uncertain. This CDR3 contains 15 residues. The V gene end was trimmed by 3 bases and the J gene end by 1 base; junction bases not matched to a gene: 2. The CDR3 DNA follows: TGTGCCAGAAGCTCCGGGACTAGCGGCACAGATACGCAGTATTTT. Its protein is CARSSGTSGTDTQYF.

The CDR3 is CASSIRQGGGGANVLTF. The CDR3 DNA reads TGTGCCAGTAGTATAAGACAGGGGGGCGGTGGGGCCAACGTCCTGACTTTC. The J gene is TRBJ2-6, the V gene TRBV19; TRBD1 matches 9 bases. The CDR3 is made up of 17 amino acids. The germline gives CDR1 LNHDA, CDR2 SQIVND (reference sequence). The junction had 5 bases not matched to a gene; V was cut back by 2 bases and J by 3 bases.